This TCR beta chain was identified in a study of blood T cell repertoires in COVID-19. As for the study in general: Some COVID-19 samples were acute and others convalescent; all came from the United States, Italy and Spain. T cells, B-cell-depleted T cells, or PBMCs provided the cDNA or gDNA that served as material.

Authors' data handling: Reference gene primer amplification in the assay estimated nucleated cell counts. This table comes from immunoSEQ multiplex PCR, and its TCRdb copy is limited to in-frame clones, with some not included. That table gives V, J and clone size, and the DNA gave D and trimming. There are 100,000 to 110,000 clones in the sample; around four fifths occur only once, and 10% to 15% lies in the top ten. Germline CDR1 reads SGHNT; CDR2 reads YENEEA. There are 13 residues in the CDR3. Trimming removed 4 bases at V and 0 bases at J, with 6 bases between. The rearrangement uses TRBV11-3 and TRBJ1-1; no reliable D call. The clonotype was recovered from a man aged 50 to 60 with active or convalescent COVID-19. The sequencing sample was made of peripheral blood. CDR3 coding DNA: TGTGCCAGCAGCTGGAGTTTGAACACTGAAGCTTTCTTT. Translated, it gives CASSWSLNTEAFF. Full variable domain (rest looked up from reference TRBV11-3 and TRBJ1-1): EAGVVQSPRYKIIEKKQPVAFWCNPISGHNTLYWYLQNLGQGPELLIRYENEEAVDDSQLPKDRFSAERLKGVDSTLKIQPAELGDSAVYLCASSWSLNTEAFFGQGTRLTVV.